Each of the 21 T cell receptor beta chains below was sequenced from the same sample in a study of CD8 T cells in ankylosing spondylitis. One entry per CDR3 protein, called by TCRdb with MiXCR from the 5' RACE reads. Of some 140,000 distinct CDR3 sequences in the sample, roughly 6.6% were seen once. The sequenced material came from blood, either unsorted or a sorted T cell fraction (not recorded which). These receptors all come from a female donor with ankylosing spondylitis or in good health (not recorded which).

This clonotype was observed many times. The rearrangement joins TRBV29-1 to TRBJ1-2, with TRBD1 as a possible D gene (5 bases). V lost 1 base to trimming and J lost 0 bases, with 12 bases between them. The CDR3 is 15 amino acids. From germline, CDR1 is SQVTM and CDR2 ANQGSEA. CDR3 loop: CSVEGRDGTNYGYTF. The CDR3 coding sequence is TGCAGCGTTGAAGGTCGGGACGGGACTAACTATGGCTACACCTTC.

This clonotype appeared many times. The chain couples TRBV12-3 or TRBV12-4 to TRBJ2-3; 9 positions agree with TRBD2. The CDR3 extends over 16 amino acids. The junction had 13 bases not matched to a gene; V was cut back by 8 bases and J by 4 bases. The CDR3 is CASSEGLAGKSDTQYF. DNA for the CDR3: TGTGCCAGCTCGGAGGGTCTAGCGGGGAAATCAGATACGCAGTATTTT.

This clonotype came up a few times. This chain joins TRBV23-1 and TRBJ2-1; D is perhaps TRBD2 (5 bases). TRBV23-1 is classed as an ORF, of uncertain function. With 3 bases removed from V and 0 bases from J, the gap between germline ends came to 12 bases. The CDR3 totals 16 residues. CDR3 nucleotides: TGCGCCAGCAGTCATCACCCGGGAAGCTCCTACAATGAGCAGTTCTTC. Encoded protein: CASSHHPGSSYNEQFF.

This clonotype was found many times. This chain connects TRBV29-1 to TRBJ2-1, with unresolved D. The CDR3 contains 14 residues. Trimming cost V 7 bases and J 0 bases, with 13 bases left between them. Germline V gene lookup returns CDR1 SQVTM and CDR2 ANQGSEA. The CDR3 bases are TGCAGCGCTACCCCCATCGGCTCCTACAATGAGCAGTTCTTC. Amino acid sequence: CSATPIGSYNEQFF.

This clonotype was recorded many times. The chain links TRBV3-1 to TRBJ2-7, with 9 bases matching TRBD1. CDR1 is LGHDT and CDR2 is YNNKEL in the germline V gene (reference sequence). Trimming cost V 6 bases and J 4 bases; bases outside gene matches: 4. This CDR3 region has 13 residues. CDR3 in amino acids: CASRPGQGYEQYF. The CDR3 DNA reads as TGTGCCAGCAGGCCGGGACAGGGTTACGAGCAGTACTTC.

This clonotype occurred a few times. The rearrangement joins TRBV3-1 to TRBJ2-1; no definite D call. The CDR3 is 11 residues long. V was trimmed by 2 bases and J by 10 bases, leaving 6 bases between them. Looked up from germline, CDR1 is LGHDT and CDR2 is YNNKEL (reference sequence). For the CDR3, the DNA is TGTGCCAGCAGCCAACTGGCAGAGCAGTTCTTC. It translates to CASSQLAEQFF.

Many counts were recorded for this clonotype. This sequence joins TRBV30 and TRBJ1-1, with D unclear. The CDR3 is 11 residues long. V lost 0 bases and J 3 bases, leaving 2 bases between the germline ends. CDR1 is GTSNPN, CDR2 SVGIG, per germline (reference sequence). For the CDR3, the DNA is TGTGCCTGGAGTGTACACACTGAAGCTTTCTTT. It specifies CAWSVHTEAFF.

This clonotype has ten or more counts. The rearrangement links TRBV5-6 to TRBJ2-3; 14 bases line up with TRBD2. The J segment lost 2 bases and the V segment lost 4 bases, leaving 6 bases of the junction unmatched. CDR1 is SGHDT, CDR2 YYEEEE, per germline. The CDR3 sequence is 17 residues long. The DNA of the CDR3 is TGTGCCAGCAGCCTCTGGACTAGCGGGGGGTACACAGATACGCAGTATTTT. Amino acid sequence: CASSLWTSGGYTDTQYF.

This clonotype appeared many times. The chain carries TRBV4-2 and TRBJ1-3; D possibly corresponds to TRBD1 (5 bases). V lost 0 bases to trimming and J lost 0 bases, with 6 bases between them. The CDR3 covers 15 residues. Germline CDR1 is LGHNA and CDR2 is YNFKEQ. This CDR3 is CASSQEGDSGNTIYF. The CDR3 nucleotides are TGTGCCAGCAGCCAAGAAGGGGACTCTGGAAACACCATATATTTT.

The sample holds many counts of this clonotype. The gene calls are TRBV7-9 and TRBJ1-1; possible D gene TRBD1, 5 bases. Per the germline V gene, CDR1 is SEHNR and CDR2 is FQNEAQ (reference sequence). V lost 3 bases to trimming and J lost 3 bases, with 17 bases between them. This CDR3 contains 16 residues. The CDR3 loop is CASSFYRGRGDTEAFF. The CDR3, as DNA: TGTGCCAGCAGCTTTTACCGTGGACGGGGCGACACTGAAGCTTTCTTT.

Of note for this clonotype: This may be a read error: a much more frequent sequence differs by one nucleotide. V is TRBV7-2 and J is TRBJ2-7, with D perhaps matching TRBD2 (6 bases). The germline gives CDR1 SGHTA, CDR2 FQGNSA. The CDR3 is 13 amino acids. Here the CDR3 DNA reads TGTGCCGGCAGCTTAGCGGCGGGGAGCGAGCAGTACTTC. Its translation is CAGSLAAGSEQYF.

This clonotype was found many times. One end of the junction does not line up with germline, which may come from a read error. The V gene is TRBV29-1, the J gene TRBJ1-1; no firm D call. The CDR3 sequence is 12 residues long. Germline V gene data show CDR1 as SQVTM and CDR2 as ANQGSEA. The DNA for the CDR3 is TGCAGCGGGGCGTGGCTGAACTCTGAAGCTTTCTTT. It codes for CSGAWLNSEAFF.

The V and J genes are TRBV5-1 and TRBJ1-1; TRBD1 matches 7 bases. The germline V gene encodes CDR1 SGHRS and CDR2 YFSETQ. The CDR3 consists of 15 residues. V gave up 3 bases and J gave up 5 bases; unmatched junction bases: 10. CDR3 residues: CASSYDRAGGTEAFF. CDR3 DNA sequence: TGCGCCAGCAGCTACGACAGGGCCGGTGGGACTGAAGCTTTCTTT.

The chain has TRBV29-1 and TRBJ1-5; no definite D call. With 6 bases removed from V and 0 bases from J, the gap between germline ends came to 9 bases. CDR3 length: 13 amino acids. Germline V CDR1 and CDR2: SQVTM, ANQGSEA. CDR3 loop: CSVGNGSNQPQHF. CDR3 coding DNA: TGCAGCGTGGGGAACGGTAGCAATCAGCCCCAGCATTTT.

This clonotype was counted ten times or more. The CDR3 sequence: CASSLESLMTGELFF. The CDR3 region has the DNA TGTGCCAGCAGCTTAGAGTCCCTCATGACCGGGGAGCTGTTTTTT. The chain has TRBV7-2 and TRBJ2-2, with D unresolved. V was pared by 1 base and J by 5 bases, with 11 bases between. The CDR3 is 15 residues long. CDR1 SGHTA and CDR2 FQGNSA come from the germline V gene.

There are many counts of this clonotype. The chain recombines TRBV18 with TRBJ1-2; tentative D call: TRBD1 (5 bases). CDR1 is KGHSH and CDR2 is LQKENI in the germline V gene. CDR3 length: 14 residues. V lost 5 bases and J lost 2, with 12 bases in between. CDR3 in DNA: TGTGCCAGCTCATCAAAAGACAGCAACTATGGCTACACCTTC. Its protein is CASSSKDSNYGYTF.

This clonotype was observed at least ten times. The V and J genes are TRBV7-9 and TRBJ2-1, with a tentative D call TRBD1 (5 bases). The V gene lost 5 bases and the J gene lost 0 bases, with 11 bases spanning the gap. Germline CDR1 reads SEHNR; CDR2 reads FQNEAQ (reference sequence). CDR3 length: 15 residues. The chain's CDR3 is CASSPQGASYNEQFF. CDR3 in DNA: TGTGCCAGCAGCCCGCAAGGGGCCTCCTACAATGAGCAGTTCTTC.

This clonotype was recorded at least ten times. The genes are TRBV5-1 and TRBJ1-4, with 7 bases aligning to TRBD1. This CDR3 has 15 amino acids. Germline V gene lookup returns CDR1 SGHRS and CDR2 YFSETQ. Unmatched junction bases numbered 7, after V lost 4 bases and J lost 4 bases. In nucleotides, the CDR3 is TGCGCCAGCAGCACCCGGGGACAGATTAATGAAAAACTGTTTTTT. It is translated as CASSTRGQINEKLFF.

This clonotype was counted ten times or more. The chain recombines TRBV28 with TRBJ2-7; 8 bases line up with TRBD1. CDR3 length: 15 residues. Germline lookup yields CDR1 MDHEN and CDR2 SYDVKM. Trimming removed 8 bases from V and 3 bases from J; junction bases left unmatched: 12. The CDR3 reads CASEGSGQAFYEQYF. The CDR3 DNA reads as TGTGCCAGCGAGGGGTCGGGACAGGCCTTCTACGAGCAGTACTTC.

The sample holds many counts of this clonotype. The chain has TRBV19 and TRBJ1-1, with 9 bases aligning to TRBD1. V dropped 7 bases and J dropped 3; count of bases not matched to a gene: 6. Germline CDR1 is LNHDA and CDR2 is SQIVND (reference sequence). The CDR3 is 14 amino acids. The CDR3 DNA reads TGTGCCAGTACCGGGACAGGGATCTACACTGAAGCTTTCTTT. Translated: CASTGTGIYTEAFF.

This clonotype was observed many times. J is TRBJ2-2 and V is TRBV9; D ambiguous. The CDR3 totals 16 residues. The germline V gene encodes CDR1 SGDLS and CDR2 YYNGEE. V was clipped by 0 bases and J by 2 bases, with 11 bases between them. CDR3 amino acids: CASSVAPALNTGELFF. The CDR3 DNA reads TGTGCCAGCAGCGTAGCGCCAGCTCTTAACACCGGGGAGCTGTTTTTT.